Below, 22 T cell receptor beta chains from the same sample are listed, as sequenced in a study of cytomegalovirus exposure and HLA in healthy donors (dated by TCRdb to the late 2010s). Libraries were prepared through the immunoSEQ multiplex PCR assay. For the multiplex PCR, a mixture combining 60 forward primers for TCR Vbeta segments and 13 reverse primers for TCR Jbeta segments was used. This is the immuneACCESS table as TCRdb keeps it, with only in-frame sequences that have V and J called. A part of the clones is gone; compared with another copy, unresolved V genes explain less than half, and the rest is unexplained. The sample table records 100,000 to 120,000 clones; approximately 82% of these occur just once. The top ten constitute 13% of the sample. Sequencing was carried out using PBMCs. Receptors originate from a man aged 30 to 45 in good health and CMV-seropositive.

The chain is built from TRBV4-1 and TRBJ2-3, with D tentatively TRBD2 (7 bases). Germline V gene sequence: CDR1 MGHRA, CDR2 YSYEKL. The CDR3 length is 15 residues. The V end was cut by 3 bases, the J end by 3 bases, with 13 bases between. Here the CDR3 DNA reads TGCGCCAGCAGCCATTTCGGGGGGCGGACAGATACGCAGTATTTT. Encoded protein: CASSHFGGRTDTQYF.

The chain uses TRBV9 and TRBJ2-7; 7 positions agree with TRBD1. The CDR3 runs 16 residues. The ends lost 3 bases at V and 7 bases at J; junction bases unmatched: 16. Germline CDR1 is SGDLS and CDR2 is YYNGEE. The CDR3 here is CASSGRQGRNPSEQYF. In DNA, the CDR3 is TGTGCCAGCAGCGGACGACAGGGAAGGAACCCTAGTGAGCAGTACTTC.

The sample holds a few counts of this clone. The rearrangement joins TRBV4-3 to TRBJ1-2; D is ambiguous. The CDR3 spans 15 residues. Per the germline V gene, CDR1 is LGHNA and CDR2 is YSLEER. The V and J ends lost 1 base and 0 bases respectively, with 9 bases between them. DNA of the CDR3: TGCGCCAGCAGCCAAGGGCCTTTTCCTAACTATGGCTACACCTTC. Its translation is CASSQGPFPNYGYTF.

In its sample, this clone was seen a few times. V is TRBV9 and J is TRBJ1-6; maybe TRBD1 (5 bases). Trimming removed 10 bases from V and 6 bases from J, with 8 bases in between. The CDR3 contains 11 residues. The germline V gene encodes CDR1 SGDLS and CDR2 YYNGEE. CDR3 DNA sequence: TGTGCCTCCGGGGGTAATTCACCCCTCCACTTT. Encoded protein: CASGGNSPLHF.

The chain has TRBV6-1 and TRBJ1-3, with D hard to call. CDR3 length: 14 residues. V lost 3 bases to trimming and J lost 2 bases, with 8 bases between them. Germline values: CDR1 MNHNS, CDR2 SASEGT. CDR3 bases: TGTGCCAGCAGTGACCGGAGAACTGGAAACACCATATATTTT. It translates to CASSDRRTGNTIYF.

The V call is TRBV27, the J call TRBJ1-3; no reliable D call. There are 14 residues in the CDR3. V lost 6 bases and J lost 0, with 9 bases in between. Germline CDR1 reads MNHEY; CDR2 reads SMNVEV (reference sequence). The CDR3 is CASRDFGSGNTIYF. CDR3 sequence (DNA): TGTGCCAGCAGAGACTTTGGCTCTGGAAACACCATATATTTT.

CDR3 DNA: TGTGCCAGCAGCTTACAGGCAACTAATGAAAAACTGTTTTTT. Protein: CASSLQATNEKLFF. V and J are TRBV7-2 and TRBJ1-4; D ambiguous. Germline V CDR1 and CDR2: SGHTA, FQGNSA. V was cut by 2 bases and J by 0 bases, with 4 bases left in between. The CDR3 extends over 14 amino acids. Full variable domain (missing parts from reference TRBV7-2 and TRBJ1-4): GAGVSQSPSNKVTEKGKDVELRCDPISGHTALYWYRQSLGQGLEFLIYFQGNSAPDKSGLPSDRFSAERTGGSVSTLTIQRTQQEDSAVYLCASSLQATNEKLFFGSGTQLSVL.

This clone appeared a single time. V and J are TRBV7-2 and TRBJ1-1; a possible D gene is TRBD1 (6 bases). The CDR3 has 17 amino acids. V lost 4 bases and J 1 base, leaving 19 bases between the germline ends. Germline CDR1 and CDR2: SGHTA and FQGNSA. The CDR3 reads CASSSGHPGNSNTEAFF. The CDR3 nucleotides are TGTGCCAGCAGCTCGGGACACCCAGGAAACTCGAACACTGAAGCTTTCTTT.

The rearrangement joins TRBV4-2 to TRBJ2-3, with D tentatively TRBD1 (5 bases). CDR3 size: 15 residues. V lost 4 bases, J lost 2 bases, and 13 bases lay in between. CDR1 and CDR2 (germline): LGHNA, YNFKEQ. The CDR3 loop is CASSPTQGFTDTQYF. The CDR3 DNA is TGTGCCAGCAGCCCTACGCAGGGTTTCACAGATACGCAGTATTTT.

This chain connects TRBV10-2 to TRBJ2-3; D is perhaps TRBD2 (5 bases). This CDR3 is 17 amino acids long. From germline, CDR1 is WSHSY and CDR2 SAAADI. The V end was cut by 2 bases, the J end by 7 bases, with 22 bases between. CDR3 amino acids: CASSEGVERTGPYTQYF. CDR3 DNA: TGCGCCAGCAGTGAGGGGGTTGAGAGGACTGGCCCCTATACGCAGTATTTT.

This clone has more than one count but fewer than ten. The chain joins TRBV4-3 to TRBJ2-7; 11 nucleotides agree with TRBD1. This CDR3 has 15 amino acids. Germline CDR1 reads LGHNA; CDR2 reads YSLEER. Losses at the gene ends were 1 base for V and 3 bases for J; bases not matched to a gene: 2. The CDR3, as DNA: TGCGCCAGCAGCCAAGGGACAGGGGGCGTCTACGAGCAGTACTTC. Its protein is CASSQGTGGVYEQYF.

CDR3 bases: TGTGCTAGTGGTTTTCTGACAGGTCCGAACACCGGGGAGCTGTTTTTT. It yields the protein CASGFLTGPNTGELFF. The chain has TRBV12-5 and TRBJ2-2, with D perhaps matching TRBD1 (6 bases). Germline CDR1 is LGHNT and CDR2 is FRNRAP. Trimming left V 3 bases short and J 0 bases short, with 11 bases between. CDR3 size: 16 residues.

CDR3 region: CASSPGVEAFF. Here the CDR3 DNA reads TGTGCCAGCAGCCCGGGGGTTGAAGCTTTCTTT. The chain couples TRBV11-2 to TRBJ1-1; the D gene is possibly TRBD1 (5 bases). Germline V gene data show CDR1 as SGHAT and CDR2 as FQNNGV. The CDR3 totals 11 residues. V lost 5 bases, J lost 7 bases, and 8 bases lay in between.

The gene calls are TRBV5-1 and TRBJ2-5; weak D call: TRBD2 (5 bases). Germline V gives CDR1 SGHRS, CDR2 YFSETQ. Trimming left V 4 bases short and J 3 bases short, with 13 bases between. The CDR3 has 14 residues. For the CDR3, the DNA is TGCGCCAGCAGCCCCGACACGGGGAAAGAGACCCAGTACTTC. Its protein product is CASSPDTGKETQYF. Combining the CDR3 with reference TRBV5-1 and TRBJ2-5 gives the whole variable domain KAGVTQTPRYLIKTRGQQVTLSCSPISGHRSVSWYQQTPGQGLQFLFEYFSETQRNKGNFPGRFSGRQFSNSRSEMNVSTLELGDSALYLCASSPDTGKETQYFGPGTRLLVL.

This clone appeared a single time. The chain employs TRBV19 and TRBJ1-2; possible D gene TRBD1, 5 bases. CDR1 and CDR2 (germline): LNHDA, SQIVND (reference sequence). The CDR3 sequence is 15 residues long. The V and J ends lost 4 bases and 4 bases respectively, with 16 bases between them. CDR3 protein: CASSTEPLTAYGYTF. The CDR3 DNA is TGTGCCAGTAGTACCGAACCACTGACAGCCTATGGCTACACCTTC.

V is TRBV6-7 and J is TRBJ2-5; D remains ambiguous. TRBV6-7 carries the ORF label, with uncertain function. This CDR3 spans 13 amino acids. The ends were cut back, 0 bases at V and 5 bases at J, with 7 bases in the middle. Here the CDR3 DNA reads TGTGCCAGCAGTTACTCAGCCCCCGAGACCCAGTACTTC. Translated: CASSYSAPETQYF.

The V call is TRBV4-1, the J call TRBJ2-7, with D hard to call. This CDR3 region has 16 residues. Trimming stripped 3 bases from V and 0 bases from J, with 15 bases between. Germline CDR1 is MGHRA and CDR2 is YSYEKL. DNA of the CDR3: TGCGCCAGCAGCCAGCTTCCGGGTCGGAGCTCCTACGAGCAGTACTTC. It translates to CASSQLPGRSSYEQYF.

The chain carries TRBV5-8 and TRBJ1-2, with TRBD1 matching 9 bases. Germline V gene data show CDR1 as SGHTS and CDR2 as YDEGEE. This CDR3 region has 16 residues. The V segment lost 3 bases and the J segment 2 bases; nucleotides outside the gene matches: 8. CDR3 coding DNA: TGTGCCAGCAGCTCGACAGGGGGGTTTTGGAACTATGGCTACACCTTC. The encoded protein is CASSSTGGFWNYGYTF.

The chain is built from TRBV14 and TRBJ1-4; TRBD1 might be the D (5 bases). The germline gives CDR1 SGHDN, CDR2 FVKESK. The CDR3 extends over 16 amino acids. V was shortened by 6 bases and J by 0 bases, with 14 bases between the two germline ends. CDR3 bases: TGTGCCAGCAGTCCAGGGTGGTTCGCAACTAATGAAAAACTGTTTTTT. This encodes CASSPGWFATNEKLFF.

The chain couples TRBV4-3 to TRBJ2-4, with D possibly matching TRBD1 (6 bases). Trimming removed 1 base from V and 0 bases from J, with 13 bases in between. Germline-derived CDR1 and CDR2 are LGHNA and YSLEER. This CDR3 is built from 17 residues. This CDR3 is CASSQAARGLAKNIQYF. CDR3 DNA: TGCGCCAGCAGCCAAGCAGCCAGGGGCTTAGCCAAAAACATTCAGTACTTC.

In its sample, this clone was seen once. The chain recombines TRBV10-1 with TRBJ1-2; TRBD1 aligns across 12 bases. Trimming took 6 bases from V and 7 from J; bases not matched to a gene: 9. Germline V lookup: CDR1 WNHNN, CDR2 SYGVQD (reference sequence). The CDR3 contains 15 residues. CDR3 sequence: CASRKGQGAPLGYTF. DNA for the CDR3: TGCGCCAGCAGAAAGGGACAGGGGGCCCCTCTTGGCTACACCTTC.

The chain is built from TRBV6-5 and TRBJ1-1, with a weak D call TRBD1 (5 bases). This CDR3 has 16 amino acids. Germline V gives CDR1 MNHEY, CDR2 SVGAGI. V was pared by 0 bases and J by 0 bases, with 11 bases between. Here the CDR3 reads CASSYSGGVMNTEAFF. CDR3 DNA sequence: TGTGCCAGCAGTTACTCGGGGGGGGTCATGAACACTGAAGCTTTCTTT.